The 16 T cell receptor beta chains below all came from one sample that was sequenced in a study of Graves' ophthalmopathy and Graves' hyperthyroidism. Scientists amplified the TCR beta CDR3 regions from RNA transcripts. An opening RT-PCR round employed HTBI primers and preceded a second-round multiplex PCR. A single record per CDR3 protein comes from TCRdb applying MiXCR to the multiplex PCR reads. The table includes 400,000 to 450,000 distinct CDR3 sequences, around a fifth detected once. The sequenced material came from peripheral blood. All receptors come from a woman aged 18-29 years with stable Graves' hyperthyroidism.

This clonotype was seen many times. V gene TRBV11-2 combines with J gene TRBJ2-7; D ambiguous. V was pared by 4 bases and J by 2 bases, with 18 bases between. CDR1 is SGHAT, CDR2 FQNNGV, per germline. This CDR3 is 16 amino acids long. This chain's CDR3 is CASSSYTERLAYEQYF. As DNA, the CDR3 is TGTGCCAGCAGCTCCTATACAGAAAGATTAGCCTACGAGCAGTACTTC.

This clonotype was seen ten or more times. The rearrangement joins TRBV15 to TRBJ2-4; 8 bases match TRBD2. The CDR3 loop spans 19 amino acids. Germline-derived CDR1 and CDR2 are LNHNV and YYDKDF (reference sequence). With 0 bases clipped from V and 1 base from J, the junction kept 11 bases outside the gene matches. The CDR3 sequence is CATSRDLGSGRPAKNIQYF. The CDR3 nucleotides are TGTGCCACCAGCAGAGATCTCGGGAGCGGGAGACCGGCCAAAAACATTCAGTACTTC.

This clonotype was counted only a few times. V usage is TRBV9 and J usage is TRBJ2-5; D is perhaps TRBD1 (6 bases). Trimming removed 3 bases from V and 0 bases from J, with 9 bases in between. CDR3 length: 14 residues. Germline loops: CDR1 SGDLS, CDR2 YYNGEE. The CDR3: CASSDTGYQETQYF. The CDR3 DNA reads as TGTGCCAGCAGCGACACAGGGTACCAAGAGACCCAGTACTTC.

Comment on this clonotype: Just one base apart from a much larger clone, this may be a read error. Since no conserved phenylalanine or tryptophan closes the CDR3, a read error is the likely cause. The chain carries TRBV19 and TRBJ2-2; the D gene is possibly TRBD2 (6 bases). With 9 bases removed from V and 1 base from J, the gap between germline ends came to 12 bases. The CDR3 has 14 amino acids. Germline V lookup: CDR1 LNHDA, CDR2 SQIVND (reference sequence). CDR3 region: CASSGTQNTGELFY. CDR3 sequence (DNA): TGTGCCAGCTCGGGGACTCAGAACACCGGGGAGCTGTTTTAT.

This clonotype was found many times. This chain connects TRBV7-6 to TRBJ1-3, with D hard to call. This CDR3 spans 14 amino acids. Trimming removed 6 bases from V and 0 bases from J, with 9 bases in between. The germline V gene has CDR1 SGHVS and CDR2 FNYEAQ. CDR3 nucleotides: TGTGCCAGCAGAAGCGCGGGCTCTGGAAACACCATATATTTT. Its protein product is CASRSAGSGNTIYF. The full variable domain, completed using reference TRBV7-6 and TRBJ1-3, is GAGVSQSPRYKVTKRGQDVALRCDPISGHVSLYWYRQALGQGPEFLTYFNYEAQQDKSGLPNDRFSAERPEGSISTLTIQRTEQRDSAMYRCASRSAGSGNTIYFGEGSWLTVV.

This chain links TRBV24-1 with TRBJ2-4; possibly TRBD1 for D (5 bases). V shed 2 bases and J shed 5 bases, with 15 bases lying between them. There are 16 residues in the CDR3. Germline-derived CDR1 and CDR2 are KGHDR and SFDVKD. The CDR3 is CATSDSGNGVENIQYF. The CDR3 DNA reads as TGTGCCACCAGTGATTCAGGGAATGGGGTGGAAAACATTCAGTACTTC.

The sample holds many counts of this clonotype. The chain uses TRBV25-1 and TRBJ2-2; 7 nucleotides agree with TRBD2. From germline, CDR1 is MGHDK and CDR2 SYGVNS. With 2 bases clipped from V and 5 bases from J, the junction kept 8 bases outside the gene matches. This CDR3 region has 16 residues. The CDR3 DNA follows: TGTGCCAGCAGTGAAGAGGCCGTCGGGGGGACCGGGGAGCTGTTTTTT. As protein: CASSEEAVGGTGELFF.

This clonotype was picked up many times. The chain recombines TRBV18 with TRBJ1-2; tentatively, D is TRBD1 (5 bases). Germline CDR1 reads KGHSH; CDR2 reads LQKENI. V lost 6 bases to trimming and J lost 2 bases, with 7 bases between them. The CDR3 length is 12 residues. CDR3 amino acids: CASSAGNYGYTF. CDR3 DNA: TGTGCCAGCTCCGCAGGGAACTATGGCTACACCTTC.

The table lists this clonotype with many counts. CDR3 nucleotides: TGCAGCGTTGCTGGAGTCTATGGCTACACCTTC. Translated: CSVAGVYGYTF. This rearrangement joins TRBV29-1 to TRBJ1-2; D unresolved. The germline V gene encodes CDR1 SQVTM and CDR2 ANQGSEA. The CDR3 has 11 residues. Trimming removed 4 bases at V and 4 bases at J, with 7 bases between.

This clonotype was seen only a few times. The junction departs from germline at one end; a sequencing error may be responsible. The rearrangement joins TRBV6-1 to TRBJ2-2; TRBD2 is a possible D gene (5 bases). This CDR3 contains 13 residues. The germline V gene has CDR1 MNHNS and CDR2 SASEGT. CDR3 in amino acids: CASRGVNTGEPFF. As DNA, the CDR3 is TGTGCCAGCAGGGGAGTGAACACCGGGGAGCCGTTTTTT.

The chain joins TRBV30 to TRBJ1-1, with a tentative D call TRBD1 (5 bases). V was clipped by 5 bases and J by 2 bases, with 12 bases between them. CDR1 is GTSNPN and CDR2 is SVGIG in the germline V gene (reference sequence). This CDR3 spans 13 amino acids. The CDR3 here is CAWARDYNTEAFF. CDR3 sequence (DNA): TGTGCCTGGGCCAGGGACTACAACACTGAAGCTTTCTTT.

In regard to this clonotype: At one end the junction does not follow the germline gene, possibly because of a read error. V gene TRBV2 combines with J gene TRBJ2-2, with no clear D. The CDR3 length is 13 residues. CDR1 SNHLY and CDR2 FYNNEI come from the germline V gene. CDR3 loop: CASKLENSGELFF. The CDR3 DNA sequence: TGTGCCAGCAAGCTGGAGAACTCCGGGGAGCTGTTTTTT.

This clonotype was detected ten times or more. The V and J genes are TRBV6-5 and TRBJ2-2; D gene uncertain. V was pared by 4 bases and J by 0 bases, with 12 bases between. This CDR3 region has 16 residues. Germline CDR1 reads MNHEY; CDR2 reads SVGAGI. CDR3 in amino acids: CASSSPSDSNTGELFF. The CDR3 nucleotides read TGTGCCAGCAGTTCCCCCTCCGACTCGAACACCGGGGAGCTGTTTTTT.

The chain employs TRBV6-1 and TRBJ1-3; D remains ambiguous. The CDR3 extends over 15 amino acids. The germline V and J ends were trimmed by 6 bases and 0 bases, with 12 bases remaining between them. Germline CDR1 MNHNS, CDR2 SASEGT. The CDR3 loop is CASSLSAPSGNTIYF. CDR3 in DNA: TGTGCCAGCAGCTTGTCTGCCCCCTCTGGAAACACCATATATTTT.

This clonotype was seen many times. This chain links TRBV6-2 or TRBV6-3 with TRBJ1-2, with no clear D. The CDR3 is made up of 13 amino acids. V was pared by 0 bases and J by 8 bases, with 10 bases between. The V gene's germline CDR1 is MNHEY and CDR2 SVGEGT. The chain's CDR3 is CASSYSVGIGYTF. The CDR3 region has the DNA TGTGCCAGCAGTTACTCCGTGGGAATAGGCTACACCTTC.

This clonotype was found many times. The rearrangement joins TRBV12-5 to TRBJ2-1, with D uncertain. Trimming cost V 7 bases and J 6 bases, with 10 bases left between them. CDR3 size: 12 residues. CDR1 and CDR2 (germline): LGHNT, FRNRAP. CDR3 residues: CASAASSNEQFF. For the CDR3, the DNA is TGTGCTAGTGCCGCTTCTAGCAATGAGCAGTTCTTC.